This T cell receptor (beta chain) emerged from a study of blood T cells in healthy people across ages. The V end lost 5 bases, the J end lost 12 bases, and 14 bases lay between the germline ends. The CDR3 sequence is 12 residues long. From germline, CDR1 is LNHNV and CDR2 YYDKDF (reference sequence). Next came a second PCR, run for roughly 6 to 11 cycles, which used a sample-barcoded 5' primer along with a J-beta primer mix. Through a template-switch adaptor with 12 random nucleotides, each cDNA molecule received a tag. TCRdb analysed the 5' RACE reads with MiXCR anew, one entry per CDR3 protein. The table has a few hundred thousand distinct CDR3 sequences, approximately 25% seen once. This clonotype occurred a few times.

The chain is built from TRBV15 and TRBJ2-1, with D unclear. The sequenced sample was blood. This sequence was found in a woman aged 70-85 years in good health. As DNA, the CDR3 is TGTGCCACCAGCGAAATGAGGACGACGCAGTTCTTC. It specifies CATSEMRTTQFF. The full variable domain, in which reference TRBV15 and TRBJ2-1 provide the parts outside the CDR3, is DAMVIQNPRYQVTQFGKPVTLSCSQTLNHNVMYWYQQKSSQAPKLLFHYYDKDFNNEADTPDNFQSRRPNTSFCFLDIRSPGLGDTAMYLCATSEMRTTQFFGPGTRLTVL.